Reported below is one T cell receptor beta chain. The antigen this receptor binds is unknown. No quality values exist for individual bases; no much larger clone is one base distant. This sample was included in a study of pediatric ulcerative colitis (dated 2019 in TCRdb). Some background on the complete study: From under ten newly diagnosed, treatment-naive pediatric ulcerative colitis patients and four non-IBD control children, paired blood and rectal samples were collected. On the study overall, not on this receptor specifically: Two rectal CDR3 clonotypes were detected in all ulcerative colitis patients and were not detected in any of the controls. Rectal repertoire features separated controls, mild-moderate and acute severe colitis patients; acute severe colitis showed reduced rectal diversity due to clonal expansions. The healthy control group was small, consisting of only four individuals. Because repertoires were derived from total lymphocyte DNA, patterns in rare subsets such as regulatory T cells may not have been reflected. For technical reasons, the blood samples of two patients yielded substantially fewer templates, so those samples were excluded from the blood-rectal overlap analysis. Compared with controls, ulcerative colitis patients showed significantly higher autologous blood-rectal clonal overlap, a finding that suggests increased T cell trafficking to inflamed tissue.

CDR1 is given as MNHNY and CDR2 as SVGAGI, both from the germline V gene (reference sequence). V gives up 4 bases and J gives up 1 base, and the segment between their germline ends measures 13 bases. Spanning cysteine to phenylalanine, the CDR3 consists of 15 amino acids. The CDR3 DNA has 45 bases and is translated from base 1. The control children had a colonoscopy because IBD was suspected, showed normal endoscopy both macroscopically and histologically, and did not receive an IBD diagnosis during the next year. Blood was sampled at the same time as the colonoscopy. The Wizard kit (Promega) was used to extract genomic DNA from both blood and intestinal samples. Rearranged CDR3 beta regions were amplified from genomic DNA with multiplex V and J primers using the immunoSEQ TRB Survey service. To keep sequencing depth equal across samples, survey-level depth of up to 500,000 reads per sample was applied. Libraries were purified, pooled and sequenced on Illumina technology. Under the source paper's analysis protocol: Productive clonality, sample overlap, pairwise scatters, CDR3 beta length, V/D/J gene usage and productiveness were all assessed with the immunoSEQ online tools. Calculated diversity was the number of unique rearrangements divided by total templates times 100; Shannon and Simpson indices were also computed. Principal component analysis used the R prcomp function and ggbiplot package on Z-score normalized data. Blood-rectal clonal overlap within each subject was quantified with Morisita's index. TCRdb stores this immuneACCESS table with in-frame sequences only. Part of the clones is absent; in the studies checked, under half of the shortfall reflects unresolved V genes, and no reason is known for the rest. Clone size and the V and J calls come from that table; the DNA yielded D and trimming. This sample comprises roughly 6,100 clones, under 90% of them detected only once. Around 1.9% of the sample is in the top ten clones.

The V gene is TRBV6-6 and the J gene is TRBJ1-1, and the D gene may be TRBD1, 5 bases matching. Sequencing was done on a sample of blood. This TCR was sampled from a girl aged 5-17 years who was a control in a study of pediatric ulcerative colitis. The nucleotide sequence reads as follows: TGTGCCAGCAGTTTCGATCCAGACAGGAACACTGAAGCTTTCTTT. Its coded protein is CASSFDPDRNTEAFF.